This TCR beta chain emerged from a study of regulatory T cells in long-lasting Graves disease. The study's findings and limits: Thyroid tissue went unexamined; only peripheral blood was analyzed. Those with persistent disease had in common more public clonotypes (2,741) than new patients (around 910). The study found lower TCR diversity in persistent Graves' patients than in newly diagnosed ones.

The TCR beta library used iRepertoire HTBI primers with Arm-PCR amplification of CDR3. TCRdb redid the calling of the multiplex PCR reads with MiXCR, one entry per CDR3 protein. This sample yields approximately 400,000 distinct CDR3 sequences, of which around 23% are seen a single time; 28% belongs to the top ten. As concerns this clonotype: Its specificity is unknown.

Time point: persistent/refractory GD, antithyroid drugs over 5 years with positive TRAb. The TCR library was made from RNA extracted from PBMCs. V trimming: 3 bases; J trimming: 4 bases; junction bases outside the gene matches: 10. CDR1 and CDR2 (germline): SGHVS, FQNEAQ. CDR3 length: 19 residues. The specimen was peripheral blood mononuclear cells (PBMCs), collected when the disease was refractory, from a patient treated with antithyroid drugs. This receptor was taken from a woman in her forties with Graves disease. The V and J genes are TRBV7-8 and TRBJ2-2, with 14 bases matching TRBD2. Written as DNA, the CDR3 is TGTGCCAGCAGCTTCAAACCGGGACTAGCGGGAGTACGCACCGGGGAGCTGTTTTTT. This translates into CASSFKPGLAGVRTGELFF. Together with reference TRBV7-8 and TRBJ2-2, the CDR3 gives the full variable domain: GAGVSQSPRYKVAKRGQDVALRCDPISGHVSLFWYQQALGQGPEFLTYFQNEAQLDKSGLPSDRFFAERPEGSVSTLKIQRTQQEDSAVYLCASSFKPGLAGVRTGELFFGEGSRLTVL.